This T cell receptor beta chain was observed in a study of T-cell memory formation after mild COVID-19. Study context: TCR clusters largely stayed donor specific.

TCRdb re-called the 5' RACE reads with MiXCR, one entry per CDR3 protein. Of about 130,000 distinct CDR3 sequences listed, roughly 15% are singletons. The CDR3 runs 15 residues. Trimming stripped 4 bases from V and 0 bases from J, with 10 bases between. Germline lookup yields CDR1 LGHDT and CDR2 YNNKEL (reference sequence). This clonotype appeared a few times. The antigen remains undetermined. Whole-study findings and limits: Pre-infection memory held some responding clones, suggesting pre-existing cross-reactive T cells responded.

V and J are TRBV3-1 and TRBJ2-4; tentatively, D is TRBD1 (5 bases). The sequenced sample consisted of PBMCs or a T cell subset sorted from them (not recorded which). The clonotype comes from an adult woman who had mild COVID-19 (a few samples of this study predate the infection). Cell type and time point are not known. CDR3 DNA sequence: TGTGCCAGCAGCCGCAGGGTAGGAGCCAAAAACATTCAGTACTTC. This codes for CASSRRVGAKNIQYF.